A selection of T cell receptor beta chains follows, all from one sample in a study of blood T cell repertoires in COVID-19. Assay: immunoSEQ multiplex PCR; the TCRdb copy retains only in-frame clones and omits some. The table includes 70,000 to 90,000 clones, 85% detected once. The specimen was peripheral blood. The source is a man between 60 and 75 years old with acute or convalescent COVID-19. Each CDR3 is given with its conserved first and last residue. A D gene is named only where the DNA matches it firmly. Size is stated for part of the rows, as once, few or many counts, or as a class when the clone is expanded.

j_call	d_call	clone_size	v_call	cdr3_aa	cdr3_nt
TRBJ2-3	NA	NA	TRBV19	CASSELRSSTDTQYF	TGTGCCAGTAGTGAGTTGCGGTCTAGCACAGATACGCAGTATTTT
TRBJ2-7	TRBD2	NA	TRBV5-6	CASSRSGLADYEQYF	TGTGCCAGCAGCCGTAGCGGACTAGCTGACTACGAGCAGTACTTC
TRBJ1-4	TRBD1	NA	TRBV6-5	CATRNKRQGLWKLFF	TGTGCCACCAGAAATAAAAGACAGGGTTTGTGGAAACTGTTTTTT
TRBJ2-1	TRBD2	NA	TRBV4-2	CASSQPPGPSSGAYNEQFF	TGTGCCAGCAGCCAACCCCCGGGGCCATCTAGCGGGGCTTACAATGAGCAGTTCTTC
TRBJ1-2	TRBD1	once	TRBV19	CATQGPQGASLYGYTF	TGTGCCACCCAAGGACCCCAGGGGGCGAGCCTCTATGGCTACACCTTC
TRBJ2-1	TRBD2	NA	TRBV9	CASSVAGGAGGRNEQFF	TGTGCCAGCAGCGTAGCGGGGGGAGCGGGAGGGAGGAATGAGCAGTTCTTC
TRBJ2-7	TRBD1	NA	TRBV19	CASRPRQGSTYEQYF	TGTGCCAGTAGGCCACGACAGGGGAGCACCTACGAGCAGTACTTC
TRBJ1-6	NA	NA	TRBV6-5	CASSYERGSSPLHF	TGTGCCAGCAGTTACGAGCGGGGGAGCTCACCCCTCCACTTT
TRBJ2-2	TRBD2	NA	TRBV24-1	CATRAGGAGELFF	TGTGCTACCCGAGCGGGAGGGGCCGGGGAGCTGTTTTTT
TRBJ2-7	TRBD1	once	TRBV18	CASSPTGTGGEQYF	TGTGCCAGCTCACCAACCGGGACAGGGGGCGAGCAGTACTTC
TRBJ1-5	TRBD1	NA	TRBV10-2	CASGWTGNNQPQHF	TGCGCCAGCGGATGGACAGGGAACAATCAGCCCCAGCATTTT
TRBJ1-2	NA	few	TRBV11-2	CASSFSNYGYTF	TGTGCCAGCAGCTTTAGTAACTATGGCTACACCTTC
TRBJ2-7	TRBD2	NA	TRBV6-5	CASTRPGLARHEQYF	TGTGCCAGCACCCGACCGGGACTAGCGAGGCACGAGCAGTACTTC
TRBJ2-7	NA	NA	TRBV4-1	CASSFTGDRFEQYF	TGCGCCAGCAGCTTTACGGGGGACCGCTTCGAGCAGTACTTC
TRBJ2-7	TRBD1	NA	TRBV10-3	CAISGTGGSYEQYF	TGTGCCATCAGTGGGACAGGCGGCTCCTACGAGCAGTACTTC
TRBJ1-1	TRBD1	NA	TRBV5-5	CASSRQGANTEAFF	TGTGCCAGCAGCCGACAGGGAGCGAACACTGAAGCTTTCTTT
TRBJ2-3	TRBD2	once	TRBV4-3	CASSQLSGGTDTQYF	TGCGCCAGCAGCCAGCTTAGCGGGGGCACAGATACGCAGTATTTT
TRBJ1-2	TRBD1	NA	TRBV4-1	CASRASGTGAGYTF	TGCGCCAGCAGGGCCTCCGGGACAGGGGCCGGCTACACCTTC
TRBJ2-7	NA	NA	TRBV5-1	CASSSTGFGGNYEQYF	TGCGCCAGCAGCTCTACGGGCTTCGGAGGGAACTACGAGCAGTACTTC
TRBJ2-5	TRBD2	once	TRBV19	CASRIAGDETQYF	TGTGCCAGTCGAATAGCGGGGGATGAGACCCAGTACTTC
TRBJ2-5	NA	NA	TRBV19	CASSTGGLTQYF	TGTGCCAGTAGTACCGGGGGTCTGACCCAGTACTTC
TRBJ1-1	TRBD1	NA	TRBV5-1	CASSSGQGDEAFF	TGCGCCAGCAGCTCAGGACAGGGGGATGAAGCTTTCTTT
TRBJ1-6	TRBD1	NA	TRBV11-2	CASSTGTGTSPLHF	TGTGCCAGCAGCACCGGGACAGGGACTTCACCCCTCCACTTT
TRBJ1-5	NA	NA	TRBV19	CASSVGKSNQPQHF	TGTGCCAGTAGTGTAGGTAAAAGCAATCAGCCCCAGCATTTT
TRBJ2-2	NA	NA	TRBV3-1/TRBV3-2	CASSLGTGNTGELFF	TGTGCCAGCAGCCTCGGGACTGGGAACACCGGGGAGCTGTTTTTT
TRBJ2-7	TRBD1	NA	TRBV29-1	CSVLRDRGYEQYF	TGCAGCGTCCTACGGGACAGGGGGTACGAGCAGTACTTC
TRBJ2-1	NA	NA	TRBV3-1/TRBV3-2	CASSRDSGEWNEQFF	TGTGCCAGCAGCCGCGACAGTGGAGAGTGGAATGAGCAGTTCTTC
TRBJ1-4	TRBD1	NA	TRBV19	CASSPGQKTNEKLFF	TGTGCCAGTAGCCCGGGACAGAAGACTAATGAAAAACTGTTTTTT
TRBJ1-6	TRBD1	NA	TRBV19	CASTYRGGRGSPLHF	TGTGCCAGTACCTATAGAGGGGGCCGGGGTTCACCCCTCCACTTT
TRBJ1-1	NA	few	TRBV20-1	CSASVGRGTEAFF	TGCAGTGCTAGTGTAGGAAGGGGCACTGAAGCTTTCTTT
TRBJ2-3	NA	NA	TRBV5-1	CASSFSRAGTDTQYF	TGCGCCAGCAGCTTTTCGCGGGCGGGCACCGATACGCAGTATTTT
TRBJ2-7	TRBD1	NA	TRBV15	CATSRGGTGAIKQYF	TGTGCCACCAGCAGAGGAGGGACAGGGGCCATTAAGCAGTACTTC
TRBJ2-7	TRBD1	once	TRBV6-6	CASSRDRTYEQYF	TGTGCCAGCAGTCGGGACAGGACCTACGAGCAGTACTTC
TRBJ1-4	TRBD1	NA	TRBV27	CASSLQGLSNEKLFF	TGTGCCAGCAGTCTACAGGGGCTCTCTAATGAAAAACTGTTTTTT
TRBJ2-1	NA	NA	TRBV19	CASSERLAFEQFF	TGTGCCAGTAGTGAGCGATTAGCGTTTGAGCAGTTCTTC
TRBJ1-2	TRBD1	NA	TRBV19	CASRKTGDRYGYTF	TGTGCCAGTAGAAAAACAGGGGATCGCTATGGCTACACCTTC
TRBJ2-1	TRBD2	NA	TRBV5-1	CASSGTSGSESYNEQFF	TGCGCCAGTTCCGGGACTAGCGGGAGTGAGTCCTACAATGAGCAGTTCTTC
TRBJ1-6	TRBD1	NA	TRBV6-5	CASGQGNSPLHF	TGTGCCAGCGGACAGGGGAATTCACCCCTCCACTTT
TRBJ1-4	TRBD1	NA	TRBV5-1	CASSRTGATNEKLFF	TGCGCCAGCAGCCGGACAGGTGCAACTAATGAAAAACTGTTTTTT
TRBJ2-7	NA	NA	TRBV30	CAWSVTAYEQYF	TGTGCCTGGAGTGTAACTGCATACGAGCAGTACTTC
TRBJ2-3	NA	NA	TRBV7-9	CASSLAVEVVTSTDTQYF	TGTGCCAGCAGCTTAGCGGTGGAGGTCGTTACTAGCACAGATACGCAGTATTTT
TRBJ2-5	TRBD2	few	TRBV4-1	CASSQDPPSGVQETQYF	TGCGCCAGCAGCCAAGATCCCCCTAGCGGGGTCCAAGAGACCCAGTACTTC
TRBJ2-7	TRBD1	once	TRBV11-3	CASSLEGQGRNEQYF	TGTGCCAGCAGCTTAGAGGGACAGGGGCGGAACGAGCAGTACTTC
TRBJ2-2	NA	few	TRBV2	CASTPSPTNTGELFF	TGTGCCAGCACCCCCTCCCCGACTAACACCGGGGAGCTGTTTTTT
TRBJ1-2	NA	once	TRBV27	CASSPSNVPGYTF	TGTGCCAGCAGTCCATCTAACGTCCCTGGCTACACCTTC
TRBJ1-4	NA	few	TRBV11-2	CASSLSRNEKLFF	TGTGCCAGCAGCTTATCACGGAATGAAAAACTGTTTTTT
TRBJ1-2	TRBD1	NA	TRBV6-5	CASSYRQGNYGYTF	TGTGCCAGCAGTTACAGACAGGGGAACTATGGCTACACCTTC
TRBJ2-1	NA	NA	TRBV5-6	CASSLPLAENNEQFF	TGTGCCAGCAGCTTGCCACTAGCAGAGAACAATGAGCAGTTCTTC
TRBJ2-3	NA	NA	TRBV19	CASSTPLSGTDTQYF	TGTGCCAGTAGTACCCCTCTATCTGGCACAGATACGCAGTATTTT
TRBJ2-1	TRBD2	once	TRBV10-3	CAISNSGLATNEQFF	TGTGCCATCAGTAATTCGGGACTAGCGACCAATGAGCAGTTCTTC
TRBJ2-3	TRBD1	NA	TRBV15	CATSRDAGQGTDTQYF	TGTGCCACCAGCAGAGATGCGGGACAGGGAACAGATACGCAGTATTTT
TRBJ2-2	TRBD1	NA	TRBV19	CASSIEQGSTGELFF	TGTGCCAGTAGTATAGAACAGGGGAGCACCGGGGAGCTGTTTTTT
TRBJ2-1	NA	NA	TRBV5-5	CASSLLDLASKSEQFF	TGTGCCAGCAGCTTGTTGGACCTAGCTTCTAAATCTGAGCAGTTCTTC
TRBJ1-2	NA	NA	TRBV2	CASSGQSVYGYTF	TGTGCCAGCAGTGGACAGTCCGTCTATGGCTACACCTTC
TRBJ2-7	TRBD2	NA	TRBV11-2	CASSLGTSGTLTYEQYF	TGTGCCAGCAGCTTGGGGACTAGCGGGACCCTCACCTACGAGCAGTACTTC